The 27 T cell receptor beta chains below were found in one sample sequenced in a study of low-dose radiotherapy and immunotherapy resistance in tumors. Primers targeting TRAV and TRBV primed first-strand cDNA, covering alpha and beta chains. A constant-region primer paired with the V-primer adapter amplified TCRs over about 19 PCR cycles. One entry per CDR3 protein, called by TCRdb with MiXCR from the reads. This sample carries about 39,000 distinct CDR3 sequences, less than 25% of them seen once, and the ten largest clones take approximately 9%. Time point meaning: after trial treatment. Treatment meaning: LDRT plus nivolumab, ipilimumab, low-dose cyclophosphamide and aspirin (RACIN trial). The sequenced sample was PBMCs, obtained after low-dose radiotherapy plus immunotherapy. These receptors were taken from a female donor with ovarian cancer.

V gene TRBV9 combines with J gene TRBJ2-1; D may match TRBD1 or TRBD2 (5 bases each). The germline CDR1 and CDR2 sequences are SGDLS and YYNGEE. This CDR3 is 17 amino acids long. The germline V and J ends were trimmed by 2 bases and 1 base, with 16 bases remaining between them. DNA for the CDR3: TGTGCCAGCAGCGTTGGGGCCGAGGGGCTTTCCTACAATGAGCAGTTCTTC. This encodes CASSVGAEGLSYNEQFF.

This clonotype has just a few counts. The chain has TRBV10-2 and TRBJ1-5; 12 bases align to TRBD1. Germline trimming cut 4 bases from V and 6 bases from J; bases unmatched to any gene: 4. Germline CDR1 reads WSHSY; CDR2 reads SAAADI. The CDR3 spans 15 residues. CDR3 in amino acids: CASSGGTGGFQPQHF. The CDR3 DNA reads TGCGCCAGCAGTGGGGGGACAGGGGGCTTTCAGCCCCAGCATTTT.

This clonotype occurred many times. The chain uses TRBV27 and TRBJ1-2, with D tentatively TRBD1 (6 bases). The CDR3 extends over 17 amino acids. Germline assignment: CDR1 MNHEY and CDR2 SMNVEV (reference sequence). Deletions cut 0 bases from V and 4 bases from J, with 18 bases between. The CDR3 is CASSLSPRQDRTYGYTF. In DNA form, the CDR3 reads TGTGCCAGCAGTTTATCGCCTCGACAGGATAGGACCTATGGCTACACCTTC.

In its sample, this clonotype was seen many times. CDR3 in DNA: TGCGCCAGCAGCGCGGGACCGACGGAGCAGTACTTC. It yields the protein CASSAGPTEQYF. The V call is TRBV5-1, the J call TRBJ2-7; D might be TRBD2 (6 bases). V lost 4 bases, J lost 7 bases, and 12 bases lay in between. The CDR3 has 12 amino acids. Per the germline V gene, CDR1 is SGHRS and CDR2 is YFSETQ. Full variable domain (missing parts from reference TRBV5-1 and TRBJ2-7): KAGVTQTPRYLIKTRGQQVTLSCSPISGHRSVSWYQQTPGQGLQFLFEYFSETQRNKGNFPGRFSGRQFSNSRSEMNVSTLELGDSALYLCASSAGPTEQYFGPGTRLTVT.

This clonotype has a count of ten or more. The CDR3 coding sequence is TGTGCCAGCAGCATCGCGTCGGGGGATTCACCCCTCCACTTT. Translating it yields CASSIASGDSPLHF. This chain joins TRBV5-6 and TRBJ1-6; possibly TRBD1 for D (5 bases). This CDR3 has 14 residues. Trimming removed 4 bases at V and 8 bases at J, with 13 bases between. The germline CDR1 and CDR2 sequences are SGHDT and YYEEEE.

This clonotype has a count of ten or more. The J gene is TRBJ1-5, the V gene TRBV28; tentative D call: TRBD1 (5 bases). The CDR3 is made up of 16 amino acids. Germline CDR1 MDHEN, CDR2 SYDVKM. Trimming took off 6 bases at V and 6 bases at J, with 21 bases between the two ends. CDR3 nucleotides: TGTGCCAGCAGCGGAGCAGGGAATAACGAGGGTCAGCCCCAGCATTTT. Translation gives CASSGAGNNEGQPQHF.

The chain has TRBV2 and TRBJ2-5; D not certain. Germline lookup yields CDR1 SNHLY and CDR2 FYNNEI. Trimming shortened V by 5 bases and J by 3 bases, and 4 bases separated the two germline ends. The CDR3 has 11 amino acids. CDR3 DNA: TGTGCCAGCAGTTGTGAAGAGACCCAGTACTTC. Its translation: CASSCEETQYF.

The sample holds a few counts of this clonotype. This chain links TRBV9 with TRBJ1-1; D not resolved. V was trimmed by 0 bases and J by 1 base, leaving 10 bases between them. Germline V CDR1 and CDR2: SGDLS, YYNGEE. The CDR3 has 15 residues. The CDR3: CASSVGVVKNTEAFF. The DNA for the CDR3 is TGTGCCAGCAGCGTAGGGGTGGTAAAGAACACTGAAGCTTTCTTT.

Remarks on this clonotype: A far larger clone is just one base off, so this is likely a read error. The genes are TRBV28 and TRBJ2-7, with no clear D. CDR1 MDHEN and CDR2 SYDVKM come from the germline V gene. CDR3 length equals 13 residues. Trimming cost V 2 bases and J 7 bases, with 12 bases left between them. CDR3 DNA sequence: TGTGCCAGCAGTTTAGGATCCTACAATGAGCAGTACTTC. It encodes CASSLGSYNEQYF.

In its sample, this clonotype was seen many times. The chain employs TRBV6-2 or TRBV6-3 and TRBJ1-5, with D possibly matching TRBD1 (5 bases). The CDR3 length is 14 residues. V gave up 7 bases and J gave up 1 base, with 11 bases separating them. The germline gives CDR1 MNHEY, CDR2 SVGEGT. The CDR3 sequence: CASTPRDSNQPQHF. In DNA, the CDR3 is TGTGCCAGCACCCCACGGGACAGCAATCAGCCCCAGCATTTT.

In this sample, this clonotype turned up many times. The rearrangement joins TRBV7-8 to TRBJ2-2; D is unclear. The CDR3 runs to 18 residues. V was cut by 8 bases and J by 0 bases, with 22 bases left in between. Germline-derived CDR1 and CDR2 are SGHVS and FQNEAQ. In DNA, the CDR3 is TGTGCCAGCCTCCCGGAGAGGACGCCGAGGCCGAACACCGGGGAGCTGTTTTTT. This sequence encodes CASLPERTPRPNTGELFF.

This clonotype appeared many times. This rearrangement joins TRBV18 to TRBJ2-5; unclear D gene. Germline V CDR1 and CDR2: KGHSH, LQKENI. V lost 0 bases to trimming and J lost 5 bases, with 7 bases between them. This CDR3 has 13 amino acids. In nucleotides, the CDR3 is TGTGCCAGCTCACCACCTTCGCGGGAGACCCAGTACTTC. Encoded protein: CASSPPSRETQYF.

The CDR3 is CSVLSPGAGDTQYF. CDR3 nucleotides: TGCAGCGTTCTGTCCCCGGGGGCGGGAGATACGCAGTATTTT. The chain links TRBV29-1 to TRBJ2-3, with D perhaps being TRBD1 or TRBD2 (6 bases each). Germline values: CDR1 SQVTM, CDR2 ANQGSEA. This CDR3 has 14 residues. V lost 5 bases, J lost 5 bases, and 17 bases lay in between.

The sample holds many counts of this clonotype. The V and J genes are TRBV20-1 and TRBJ2-1; weak D call: TRBD2 (5 bases). The germline CDR1 and CDR2 sequences are DFQATT and SNEGSKA (reference sequence). Trimming removed 0 bases at V and 1 base at J, with 10 bases between. CDR3 length: 15 amino acids. CDR3 sequence reads: CSARDRLASYNEQFF. The CDR3 DNA follows: TGCAGTGCTAGAGATCGGCTAGCTTCCTACAATGAGCAGTTCTTC.

The rearrangement uses TRBV5-6 and TRBJ2-1, with 13 bases fitting TRBD2. The CDR3 consists of 15 residues. Trimming cost V 4 bases and J 6 bases; bases outside gene matches: 4. Germline CDR1 reads SGHDT; CDR2 reads YYEEEE. The CDR3 region is CASSPGTSGVNEQFF. Written as DNA, the CDR3 is TGTGCCAGCAGCCCCGGGACTAGCGGGGTCAATGAGCAGTTCTTC.

There are many counts of this clonotype. Here the CDR3 DNA reads TGTGCCAGCAGTCCTGGACACCGTAACGAGCAGTACTTC. Translated: CASSPGHRNEQYF. The chain links TRBV2 to TRBJ2-7; D is possibly TRBD1 (5 bases). The CDR3 sequence is 13 residues long. From germline, CDR1 is SNHLY and CDR2 FYNNEI. Trimming took off 5 bases at V and 5 bases at J, with 13 bases between the two ends. Variable domain in full (rest from reference TRBV2 and TRBJ2-7): EPEVTQTPSHQVTQMGQEVILRCVPISNHLYFYWYRQILGQKVEFLVSFYNNEISEKSEIFDDQFSVERPDGSNFTLKIRSTKLEDSAMYFCASSPGHRNEQYFGPGTRLTVT.

This clonotype was detected many times. The chain joins TRBV29-1 to TRBJ2-3; 10 positions agree with TRBD2. The CDR3 loop spans 15 amino acids. Germline-derived CDR1 and CDR2 are SQVTM and ANQGSEA. V lost 4 bases, J lost 3 bases, and 7 bases stayed unmatched. This chain's CDR3 is CSVGVPSGGTDTQYF. In DNA, the CDR3 is TGCAGCGTTGGGGTGCCTAGCGGGGGAACAGATACGCAGTATTTT.

This clonotype was counted at least ten times. V gene TRBV12-3 or TRBV12-4 combines with J gene TRBJ2-1, with 9 bases matching TRBD1. V was clipped by 3 bases and J by 5 bases; unmatched bases: 5. This CDR3 spans 15 amino acids. CDR3 amino acids: CASSFLRDRDNEQFF. In DNA, the CDR3 is TGTGCCAGCAGTTTCCTCCGGGACAGGGACAATGAGCAGTTCTTC.

This clonotype was counted many times. This chain connects TRBV5-1 to TRBJ1-1; 8 nucleotides align to TRBD1. Germline assignment: CDR1 SGHRS and CDR2 YFSETQ. This CDR3 spans 15 amino acids. The trim removed 3 bases at V and 1 base at J, leaving 5 bases unmatched. Written as DNA, the CDR3 is TGCGCCAGCAGCTCGATAGGACAGGGGAACACTGAAGCTTTCTTT. Translating it yields CASSSIGQGNTEAFF.

The chain employs TRBV20-1 and TRBJ2-3, with TRBD2 matching 8 bases. The germline gives CDR1 DFQATT, CDR2 SNEGSKA (reference sequence). The ends lost 6 bases at V and 1 base at J; junction bases unmatched: 9. This CDR3 has 15 residues. CDR3 sequence (DNA): TGCAGTGCCCATGTTAGCGGGAAGGGCACAGATACGCAGTATTTT. This codes for CSAHVSGKGTDTQYF.

The V gene is TRBV11-1, the J gene TRBJ2-1; a weak D match, TRBD2 (6 bases). V gave up 0 bases and J gave up 9 bases, with 12 bases separating them. Germline-derived CDR1 and CDR2 are SGHAT and FQDESV (reference sequence). The CDR3 runs to 14 residues. CDR3 amino acids: CASSLASGGVEQFF. The DNA for the CDR3 is TGTGCCAGCAGCTTAGCGTCCGGGGGAGTTGAGCAGTTCTTC.

The gene calls are TRBV11-1 and TRBJ2-1; TRBD2 matches at 9 bases. CDR3 length: 23 residues. V dropped 0 bases and J dropped 3; count of bases not matched to a gene: 24. The germline gives CDR1 SGHAT, CDR2 FQDESV (reference sequence). This chain's CDR3 is CASSLASLGGGAPPPARYNEQFF. The DNA for the CDR3 is TGTGCCAGCAGCTTAGCGTCCCTTGGCGGGGGGGCCCCGCCACCCGCGCGCTACAATGAGCAGTTCTTC.

This clonotype was observed at least ten times. The J gene is TRBJ1-2, the V gene TRBV29-1, with a weak D call TRBD1 (5 bases). The ends were cut back, 5 bases at V and 5 bases at J, with 15 bases in the middle. Germline V lookup: CDR1 SQVTM, CDR2 ANQGSEA. The CDR3 extends over 13 amino acids. The CDR3 sequence: CSVLDGTAYGYTF. The DNA of the CDR3 is TGCAGCGTTCTTGACGGGACCGCTTATGGCTACACCTTC. The full variable domain, its missing parts supplied by reference TRBV29-1 and TRBJ1-2, is SAVISQKPSRDICQRGTSLTIQCQVDSQVTMMFWYRQQPGQSLTLIATANQGSEATYESGFVIDKFPISRPNLTFSTLTVSNMSPEDSSIYLCSVLDGTAYGYTFGSGTRLTVV.

The rearrangement uses TRBV28 and TRBJ2-2; D remains ambiguous. Trimming removed 6 bases at V and 4 bases at J, with 15 bases between. The V gene's germline CDR1 is MDHEN and CDR2 SYDVKM. The CDR3 contains 15 residues. Here the CDR3 DNA reads TGTGCCAGCAGCTCCTCCGGGTGGAGCACCGGGGAGCTGTTTTTT. Encoded protein: CASSSSGWSTGELFF.

This clonotype was detected a few times. In DNA, the CDR3 is TGTGCCAGCAGTCGAGCTAGCGCCCTATCCTACGAGCAGTACTTC. Amino acids: CASSRASALSYEQYF. The chain links TRBV28 to TRBJ2-7; possibly TRBD2 for D (6 bases). This CDR3 has 15 amino acids. The germline V and J ends were trimmed by 5 bases and 1 base, with 15 bases remaining between them. Germline values: CDR1 MDHEN, CDR2 SYDVKM.

This clonotype occurred many times. The J gene is TRBJ2-1, the V gene TRBV29-1, with D tentatively TRBD1 (7 bases). CDR1 and CDR2 (germline): SQVTM, ANQGSEA. This CDR3 region has 13 residues. V was trimmed by 6 bases and J by 3 bases, leaving 12 bases between them. The CDR3 sequence: CSVRQGGYNEQFF. CDR3 bases: TGCAGCGTACGACAGGGAGGCTACAATGAGCAGTTCTTC.

This clonotype came up many times. V usage is TRBV27 and J usage is TRBJ2-2; D possibly corresponds to TRBD1 (6 bases). The CDR3 loop spans 17 amino acids. The V end was cut by 8 bases, the J end by 0 bases, with 19 bases between. Germline V gene data show CDR1 as MNHEY and CDR2 as SMNVEV (reference sequence). Here the CDR3 DNA reads TGTGCCAGCGGGACAAGGTCGGGGTCTCCGAACACCGGGGAGCTGTTTTTT. Translation gives CASGTRSGSPNTGELFF.